This TCR beta chain was obtained from a study of blood T cell repertoires in COVID-19. Grouping used clinical history reported by participants in a survey and questionnaire. Assay: immunoSEQ multiplex PCR; the TCRdb copy retains only in-frame clones and omits some. The table records 150,000 or so clones, around 80% of them present only once. The length of the CDR3 is 15 residues. J gave up 3 bases and V 4 bases, and 5 bases lay outside the gene matches. Germline V gene lookup returns CDR1 LGHDT and CDR2 YNNKEL (reference sequence). The chain combines TRBV3-1 (or the pseudogene TRBV3-2) with TRBJ1-5; TRBD1 matches at 8 bases. The sample consisted of PBMCs or T cells enriched from blood (not recorded which). This TCR came from a man between 70 and 80 years old who had been exposed to COVID-19. CDR3 sequence reads: CASSRGQALNQPQHF. The CDR3 DNA reads TGTGCCAGCAGCCGGGGACAGGCGCTCAATCAGCCCCAGCATTTT.